This TCR beta chain was recorded in a study of blood T cell repertoires in COVID-19. Study at large: COVID-19 samples, acute and convalescent, were from the United States, Italy and Spain.

The length of the CDR3 is 13 residues. Per the germline V gene, CDR1 is SGHRS and CDR2 is YFSETQ. The ends were cut back, 5 bases at V and 0 bases at J, with 8 bases in the middle. The participants were between roughly 18 and 89 years old and came from under 25 US areas. Cohort 3 donors were reported recovered after two negative PCRs, clearance, or symptom resolution. Some clones are missing from TCRdb's copy, which holds only in-frame ones; the method was immunoSEQ multiplex PCR. The data hold approximately 450,000 clones, with approximately 90% observed a single time. The rearrangement uses TRBV5-1 and TRBJ2-5; weak D call: TRBD1 (5 bases). What was sequenced was PBMCs or T cells enriched from blood (not recorded which). This receptor was taken from a man under 40 who had recovered from COVID-19. The CDR3 is CASRTDYQETQYF. As DNA, the CDR3 is TGCGCCAGCAGGACAGACTACCAAGAGACCCAGTACTTC.